This T cell receptor beta chain was obtained from a study of cytomegalovirus exposure and HLA in healthy donors. Study conclusions and caveats: Rare TCR sequences predominated, though certain public TCRs were found in many donors.

V dropped 5 bases and J dropped 13; count of bases not matched to a gene: 9. The CDR3 loop spans 14 amino acids. Germline assignment: CDR1 SGHVS and CDR2 FQNEAQ. In regard to this clone: Its target is unknown.

13 Jbeta primers and 60 Vbeta primers were used for the PCR. Here immunoSEQ multiplex PCR was the method, and the copy in TCRdb shows in-frame clones only, minus some. The sample lists around 170,000 clones; over 70% were seen once. This chain connects TRBV7-8 to TRBJ2-5; TRBD2 agrees at 14 bases. Material: PBMCs. The receptor's source is a woman aged 50 to 60 in good health and CMV-seropositive. CDR3 in DNA: TGTGCCAGCAGCCCGGGACTAGCGGGAGCCCGGGGGTACTTC. Translation gives CASSPGLAGARGYF.